The 7 T cell receptor beta chains given below trace back to one sample, sequenced in a study of OX40 agonist ivuxolimab in advanced cancers. Profiling relied on immunoSEQ multiplex PCR, and the TCRdb table lists in-frame clones only, not all of them. This table has about 73,000 clones, 86% appearing once. The source material was CD4+ or CD8+ T cells sorted from blood, sampled in a trial of the OX40 agonist ivuxolimab. The origin of the receptors is an adult with an advanced solid tumor such as melanoma, head and neck, liver or kidney cancer.

V usage is TRBV7-2 and J usage is TRBJ2-7; possible D gene TRBD1, 6 bases. Trimming took 1 base from V and 6 from J, leaving 16 bases between them. The length of the CDR3 is 15 residues. Germline V gene lookup returns CDR1 SGHTA and CDR2 FQGNSA. The chain's CDR3 is CASSLGGIGGLEQYF. CDR3 nucleotides: TGTGCCAGCAGCTTAGGCGGCATAGGGGGTCTCGAGCAGTACTTC.

The chain uses TRBV7-2 and TRBJ1-3; the D gene is possibly TRBD1 (6 bases). CDR3 size: 14 residues. Between the trimmed V and J ends, which lost 5 bases and 8 bases, there was a span of 16 bases. CDR1 is SGHTA, CDR2 FQGNSA, per germline. The CDR3 coding sequence is TGTGCCAGCAGCGGGACACAGCAAGGGGACACCATATATTTT. Its translation: CASSGTQQGDTIYF.

This chain joins TRBV5-1 and TRBJ2-5; 8 bases agree with TRBD1. Germline CDR1 reads SGHRS; CDR2 reads YFSETQ. J gave up 3 bases and V 0 bases, and 7 bases lay outside the gene matches. This CDR3 spans 16 amino acids. The CDR3 sequence: CASSLAGDRPKETQYF. CDR3 sequence (DNA): TGCGCCAGCAGCTTGGCCGGGGACAGGCCCAAAGAGACCCAGTACTTC.

The V call is TRBV20-1, the J call TRBJ2-2; TRBD1 might be the D (5 bases). V was trimmed by 6 bases and J by 5 bases, leaving 7 bases between them. CDR1 is DFQATT and CDR2 is SNEGSKA in the germline V gene (reference sequence). There are 11 residues in the CDR3. The CDR3 sequence is CSAHRTGELFF. In DNA form, the CDR3 reads TGCAGTGCCCACAGGACCGGGGAGCTGTTTTTT.

V and J are TRBV10-3 and TRBJ2-5; D perhaps matches TRBD2 (6 bases). Germline CDR1 is ENHRY and CDR2 is SYGVKD. V gave up 0 bases and J gave up 2 bases, with 10 bases separating them. The length of the CDR3 is 15 residues. Here the CDR3 reads CAISESWRGQETQYF. The CDR3 nucleotides are TGTGCCATCAGTGAGTCGTGGAGGGGACAAGAGACCCAGTACTTC.

J is TRBJ2-1 and V is TRBV28; D is possibly TRBD1 (5 bases). There are 13 residues in the CDR3. V dropped 6 bases and J dropped 6 bases, with 12 bases sitting between them. CDR1 and CDR2 (germline): MDHEN, SYDVKM. For the CDR3, the DNA is TGTGCCAGCAGGGGGCAAGTAGTCAATGAGCAGTTCTTC. This encodes CASRGQVVNEQFF.

The chain has TRBV29-1 and TRBJ1-1, with 8 bases aligning to TRBD1. Losses at the gene ends were 7 bases for V and 6 bases for J; bases not matched to a gene: 16. Germline V gives CDR1 SQVTM, CDR2 ANQGSEA. CDR3 length: 15 residues. The CDR3: CSALGQGGRNPEAFF. As DNA, the CDR3 is TGCAGCGCCCTTGGACAGGGTGGACGTAATCCTGAAGCTTTCTTT. Combining the CDR3 with reference TRBV29-1 and TRBJ1-1 gives the whole variable domain SAVISQKPSRDICQRGTSLTIQCQVDSQVTMMFWYRQQPGQSLTLIATANQGSEATYESGFVIDKFPISRPNLTFSTLTVSNMSPEDSSIYLCSALGQGGRNPEAFFGQGTRLTVV.